Presented here are 31 T cell receptor beta chains from one specimen sequenced in a study of shared clonotypes between healthy human individuals. The data were produced by immunoSEQ multiplex PCR, yet TCRdb's version contains in-frame clones alone and is incomplete. The sample lists about 1.5 million clones, 95% to 99% seen once, with about 0.45% in the top ten. The specimen sequenced was naive CD4+ T cells sorted from blood. The subset is: CD45RA+ positively selected. All receptors derive from a young man in good health.

The chain joins TRBV28 to TRBJ2-5; TRBD1 matches 7 bases. This CDR3 contains 15 residues. Germline V gene lookup returns CDR1 MDHEN and CDR2 SYDVKM. Trimming at V came to 6 bases and at J to 5 bases, leaving 12 bases not matched to a gene. The CDR3 coding sequence is TGTGCCAGCAGCTTACAAGCAGGGGGTTCGGAGACCCAGTACTTC. This gives the protein CASSLQAGGSETQYF.

The chain couples TRBV6-1 to TRBJ2-2; D is perhaps TRBD2 (5 bases). V gave up 2 bases and J gave up 0 bases, with 7 bases separating them. Germline V gene data show CDR1 as MNHNS and CDR2 as SASEGT. The CDR3 has 15 amino acids. The CDR3 DNA is TGTGCCAGCAGTGAACCGGGAACGAACACCGGGGAGCTGTTTTTT. Amino acids: CASSEPGTNTGELFF.

The DNA of the CDR3 is TGTGCCAGCAGTTACTCGAAACAGAATTACGAGCAGTACTTC. Translated: CASSYSKQNYEQYF. This sequence joins TRBV6-6 and TRBJ2-7; D gene unclear. V was cut by 0 bases and J by 4 bases, with 10 bases left in between. Per germline, CDR1 MNHNY and CDR2 SVGAGI (reference sequence). The CDR3 is 14 residues long.

This sequence joins TRBV25-1 and TRBJ2-5, with D perhaps TRBD2 (6 bases). Deletions cut 4 bases from V and 3 bases from J, with 12 bases between. This CDR3 spans 14 amino acids. Germline V gene sequence: CDR1 MGHDK, CDR2 SYGVNS. Here the CDR3 reads CASSAGTHKETQYF. The CDR3 DNA follows: TGTGCCAGCAGTGCCGGGACTCACAAAGAGACCCAGTACTTC.

The V and J genes are TRBV29-1 and TRBJ2-6, with 7 bases that match TRBD1. V gave up 2 bases and J gave up 2 bases; unmatched junction bases: 9. Germline CDR1 reads SQVTM; CDR2 reads ANQGSEA. The length of the CDR3 is 17 residues. CDR3 protein: CSVEPQQGLAGANVLTF. CDR3 DNA: TGCAGCGTTGAACCCCAACAGGGGTTGGCTGGGGCCAACGTCCTGACTTTC.

The rearrangement uses TRBV9 and TRBJ2-2, with 12 bases identical to TRBD2. The CDR3 is 17 amino acids. Looked up from germline, CDR1 is SGDLS and CDR2 is YYNGEE. The junction had 4 bases not matched to a gene; V was cut back by 4 bases and J by 0 bases. Here the CDR3 reads CASSRGLAGPNTGELFF. As DNA, the CDR3 is TGTGCCAGCAGCCGGGGACTAGCGGGCCCGAACACCGGGGAGCTGTTTTTT.

The CDR3: CASSASGNSNQPQHF. As DNA, the CDR3 is TGTGCCAGCAGTGCCTCAGGGAATAGCAATCAGCCCCAGCATTTT. The chain combines TRBV6-6 with TRBJ1-5; perhaps TRBD1 as D (5 bases). The CDR3 runs to 15 residues. Between the trimmed V and J ends, which lost 5 bases and 0 bases, there was a span of 11 bases. Germline CDR1 MNHNY, CDR2 SVGAGI (reference sequence).

The chain uses TRBV7-2 and TRBJ2-7; D remains ambiguous. The CDR3 is made up of 12 amino acids. V lost 1 base, J lost 6 bases, and 7 bases lay in between. CDR1 is SGHTA and CDR2 is FQGNSA in the germline V gene. This CDR3 reads CASSLVQAEQYF. The CDR3 bases are TGTGCCAGCAGCTTAGTTCAGGCCGAGCAGTACTTC.

This clone has only one observation. This chain connects TRBV6-5 to TRBJ2-5, with 8 positions matching TRBD1. Germline V CDR1 and CDR2: MNHEY, SVGAGI. The CDR3 loop spans 13 amino acids. The V gene end was trimmed by 6 bases and the J gene end by 4 bases; junction bases not matched to a gene: 4. The CDR3: CASRQGGRETQYF. DNA of the CDR3: TGTGCCAGCAGACAGGGGGGAAGAGAGACCCAGTACTTC.

V is TRBV5-6 and J is TRBJ1-5, with a tentative D call TRBD1 (5 bases). In germline, CDR1 is SGHDT, CDR2 YYEEEE. CDR3 length: 13 amino acids. Trimming left V 6 bases short and J 0 bases short, with 7 bases between. The CDR3 nucleotides read TGTGCCAGCACAAGGGGTAGCAATCAGCCCCAGCATTTT. Encoded protein: CASTRGSNQPQHF.

The chain couples TRBV5-4 to TRBJ2-3; unclear D gene. CDR1 and CDR2 (germline): SGHNT, YYREEE (reference sequence). This CDR3 comprises 14 residues. V was shortened by 3 bases and J by 2 bases, with 10 bases between the two germline ends. The CDR3 region is CASSSEDATDTQYF. CDR3 sequence (DNA): TGTGCCAGCAGCTCGGAAGACGCCACAGATACGCAGTATTTT.

V and J are TRBV30 and TRBJ2-4, with D tentatively TRBD1 or TRBD2 (6 bases each). The V gene lost 0 bases and the J gene lost 6 bases, with 15 bases spanning the gap. Per the germline V gene, CDR1 is GTSNPN and CDR2 is SVGIG (reference sequence). The CDR3 loop spans 15 amino acids. As DNA, the CDR3 is TGTGCCTGGAGTGTAGGGTACGGGGGCCTAAACATTCAGTACTTC. It is translated as CAWSVGYGGLNIQYF. The variable domain in full, completed from reference TRBV30 and TRBJ2-4, reads SQTIHQWPATLVQPVGSPLSLECTVEGTSNPNLYWYRQAAGRGLQLLFYSVGIGQISSEVPQNLSASRPQDRQFILSSKKLLLSDSGFYLCAWSVGYGGLNIQYFGAGTRLSVL.

The V call is TRBV28, the J call TRBJ2-1; 7 positions match TRBD1. J gave up 5 bases and V 4 bases, and 2 bases lay outside the gene matches. Germline CDR1 reads MDHEN; CDR2 reads SYDVKM. The CDR3 totals 13 residues. As DNA, the CDR3 is TGTGCCAGCAGTTCAGGACAGGACAATGAGCAGTTCTTC. It specifies CASSSGQDNEQFF.

The V and J genes are TRBV5-1 and TRBJ2-7, with 8 bases that match TRBD1. Germline CDR1 SGHRS, CDR2 YFSETQ. Losses at the gene ends were 5 bases for V and 3 bases for J; bases not matched to a gene: 4. The CDR3 extends over 13 amino acids. The CDR3 reads CASRSTGGYEQYF. The CDR3 DNA is TGCGCCAGCAGATCAACAGGGGGCTACGAGCAGTACTTC.

The rearrangement joins TRBV5-6 to TRBJ2-7, with D possibly being TRBD1 (5 bases). Germline CDR1 reads SGHDT; CDR2 reads YYEEEE. CDR3 length: 15 amino acids. Trimming stripped 0 bases from V and 3 bases from J, with 13 bases between. In nucleotides, the CDR3 is TGTGCCAGCAGCTTGGAGACAGAAGACAACTACGAGCAGTACTTC. Its translation: CASSLETEDNYEQYF.

The J gene is TRBJ2-1, the V gene TRBV11-2; 9 positions agree with TRBD1. Trimming removed 8 bases from V and 5 bases from J; junction bases left unmatched: 10. The CDR3 consists of 15 residues. Looked up from germline, CDR1 is SGHAT and CDR2 is FQNNGV. CDR3 in amino acids: CASRFGQGTHNEQFF. For the CDR3, the DNA is TGTGCCAGCCGGTTTGGACAGGGGACCCACAATGAGCAGTTCTTC.

This clone occurred once. The chain employs TRBV7-9 and TRBJ2-2, with D possibly being TRBD1 (6 bases). The CDR3 loop spans 16 amino acids. Between the trimmed V and J ends, which lost 1 base and 2 bases, there was a span of 11 bases. CDR1 is SEHNR, CDR2 FQNEAQ, per germline (reference sequence). The CDR3 DNA is TGTGCCAGCAGCTTAGGGCAGGGGCGCAACACCGGGGAGCTGTTTTTT. Protein: CASSLGQGRNTGELFF.

The rearrangement uses TRBV29-1 and TRBJ2-7; no clear D. Trimming removed 6 bases at V and 4 bases at J, with 4 bases between. This CDR3 spans 9 amino acids. Germline CDR1 reads SQVTM; CDR2 reads ANQGSEA. This CDR3 is CSVEYEQYF. The CDR3 DNA follows: TGCAGCGTCGAATACGAGCAGTACTTC.

The V call is TRBV27, the J call TRBJ1-4; D is unresolved. Germline V gene lookup returns CDR1 MNHEY and CDR2 SMNVEV (reference sequence). The CDR3 is 13 residues long. V was cut by 3 bases and J by 13 bases, with 15 bases left in between. In nucleotides, the CDR3 is TGTGCCAGCAGTTTTGATGGGATCAGGACACTGTTTTTT. Encoded protein: CASSFDGIRTLFF.

The rearrangement uses TRBV4-1 and TRBJ2-2; 7 bases agree with TRBD2. V was pared by 4 bases and J by 4 bases, with 6 bases of the junction left unmatched. Germline V gene lookup returns CDR1 MGHRA and CDR2 YSYEKL. The CDR3 has 15 residues. The CDR3 DNA is TGCGCCAGCAGCCGAGGACTAGGAGGCACCGGGGAGCTGTTTTTT. It translates to CASSRGLGGTGELFF.

This clone has only one observation. This chain connects TRBV19 to TRBJ2-3; the match to TRBD2 covers 12 bases. J gave up 0 bases and V 4 bases, and 5 bases lay outside the gene matches. Germline assignment: CDR1 LNHDA and CDR2 SQIVND (reference sequence). This CDR3 is built from 17 residues. The CDR3 is CASSRRTSGASTDTQYF. DNA for the CDR3: TGTGCCAGTAGTAGAAGGACTAGCGGGGCTAGCACAGATACGCAGTATTTT.

The chain uses TRBV28 and TRBJ1-2; D remains unclear. Trimming left V 4 bases short and J 4 bases short, with 13 bases between. In germline, CDR1 is MDHEN, CDR2 SYDVKM. CDR3 length: 14 residues. CDR3 protein: CASSSPGVSYGYTF. DNA for the CDR3: TGTGCCAGCAGTTCCCCCGGGGTCAGCTATGGCTACACCTTC.

The V call is TRBV5-1, the J call TRBJ2-1, with D possibly matching TRBD2 (6 bases). Germline V gene data show CDR1 as SGHRS and CDR2 as YFSETQ. This CDR3 has 14 amino acids. V shed 6 bases and J shed 4 bases, with 14 bases lying between them. The CDR3 loop is CASKVLGTYNEQFF. CDR3 in DNA: TGCGCCAGCAAGGTTTTAGGGACTTACAATGAGCAGTTCTTC.

The V and J genes are TRBV28 and TRBJ2-5, with TRBD2 identical over 8 bases. The CDR3 has 15 amino acids. CDR1 MDHEN and CDR2 SYDVKM come from the germline V gene. With 1 base clipped from V and 4 bases from J, the junction kept 5 bases outside the gene matches. DNA for the CDR3: TGTGCCAGCAGTTTATATCCGGGAGGGGCAGAGACCCAGTACTTC. It specifies CASSLYPGGAETQYF.

The V call is TRBV18, the J call TRBJ1-3; D is unresolved. This CDR3 spans 15 amino acids. Germline values: CDR1 KGHSH, CDR2 LQKENI. Trimming took 5 bases from V and 0 from J, leaving 11 bases between them. The CDR3 protein is CASSLLSGSGNTIYF. CDR3 DNA: TGTGCCAGCTCATTACTCAGTGGCTCTGGAAACACCATATATTTT.

This chain connects TRBV5-1 to TRBJ2-7; D is unclear. The V end was cut by 0 bases, the J end by 3 bases, with 10 bases between. There are 14 residues in the CDR3. Germline V gene data show CDR1 as SGHRS and CDR2 as YFSETQ. The CDR3 DNA sequence: TGCGCCAGCAGCTTGGAATGGGTTAACTACGAGCAGTACTTC. The encoded protein is CASSLEWVNYEQYF.

This sequence joins TRBV12-5 and TRBJ2-1; 12 nucleotides match TRBD2. Unmatched junction bases numbered 7, after V lost 1 base and J lost 9 bases. Germline V gene data show CDR1 as LGHNT and CDR2 as FRNRAP. The CDR3 extends over 16 amino acids. CDR3 DNA: TGTGCTAGTGGTTTGGGACTAGCGGGAGACCATATTGAGCAGTTCTTC. It encodes CASGLGLAGDHIEQFF. Full variable domain (rest looked up from reference TRBV12-5 and TRBJ2-1): DARVTQTPRHKVTEMGQEVTMRCQPILGHNTVFWYRQTMMQGLELLAYFRNRAPLDDSGMPKDRFSAEMPDATLATLKIQPSEPRDSAVYFCASGLGLAGDHIEQFFGPGTRLTVL.

The chain is built from TRBV5-1 and TRBJ2-5; TRBD1 agrees at 8 bases. V gave up 0 bases and J gave up 1 base; unmatched junction bases: 8. Germline V gene data show CDR1 as SGHRS and CDR2 as YFSETQ. The CDR3 consists of 17 residues. The CDR3 DNA reads TGCGCCAGCAGCTTGGCCTTTGGACAGGGAATCCAAGAGACCCAGTACTTC. Amino acids: CASSLAFGQGIQETQYF. The full variable domain, its missing parts supplied by reference TRBV5-1 and TRBJ2-5, is KAGVTQTPRYLIKTRGQQVTLSCSPISGHRSVSWYQQTPGQGLQFLFEYFSETQRNKGNFPGRFSGRQFSNSRSEMNVSTLELGDSALYLCASSLAFGQGIQETQYFGPGTRLLVL.

V and J are TRBV18 and TRBJ2-3; perhaps TRBD1 as D (6 bases). V shed 4 bases and J shed 6 bases, with 17 bases lying between them. The CDR3 covers 15 residues. Germline V gene lookup returns CDR1 KGHSH and CDR2 LQKENI. The CDR3: CASSRFEGVGDTQYF. The CDR3 nucleotides read TGTGCCAGCTCACGCTTTGAGGGGGTCGGTGATACGCAGTATTTT.

This clone occurred once. The V and J genes are TRBV27 and TRBJ1-1; 10 positions match TRBD1. J lost 5 bases, V lost 5 bases, and 8 bases had no gene match. CDR1 and CDR2 (germline): MNHEY, SMNVEV (reference sequence). The length of the CDR3 is 15 residues. Written as DNA, the CDR3 is TGTGCCAGCAGTCCGACGGACAGGGGGAGGACTGAAGCTTTCTTT. Residues: CASSPTDRGRTEAFF.

As concerns this clone: The sample contains more than one DNA sequence encoding this CDR3. This chain connects TRBV2 to TRBJ2-2; D not certain. In germline, CDR1 is SNHLY, CDR2 FYNNEI. The CDR3 loop spans 14 amino acids. Trimming pared 4 bases from V and 0 bases from J, leaving 6 bases between. The chain's CDR3 is CASSVGTNTGELFF. CDR3 DNA: TGTGCCAGCAGTGTTGGGACGAACACCGGGGAGCTGTTTTTT.